These T cell receptor beta chains were read from a single sample in a study of blood T cells in healthy people across ages. One entry per CDR3 protein, called by TCRdb with MiXCR from the 5' RACE reads. The table includes about 1.1 million distinct CDR3 sequences, around two fifths detected once. What was sequenced was blood. These TCRs come from a young man in good health. The CDR3 runs from the conserved cysteine through the conserved F or W. D genes are given only for firm matches. Part of the rows lack a size; the others show once, few, many or a class for expanded clones.

d_gene	abundance	v_gene	j_gene	CDR3nt	CDR3aa
-	-	TRBV6-5	TRBJ1-2	TGTGCCAGCAGTTACATTGGGTCGGGTCGGGTTAGCGGCTACACCTTC	CASSYIGSGRVSGYTF
-	many	TRBV11-3	TRBJ2-3	TGTGCCAGCAGCGTAGGACCGGTAGATACGCAGTATTTT	CASSVGPVDTQYF
-	-	TRBV28	TRBJ1-1	TGTGCCAGCAGTTCCCTAGGGGGTGGGAACACTGAAGCTTTCTTT	CASSSLGGGNTEAFF
TRBD2	-	TRBV4-1	TRBJ2-1	TGCGCCAGCAGCCAAGTAGTCCCAGCGGGGTATGCTCGAGATGACAATGAGCAGTTCTTC	CASSQVVPAGYARDDNEQFF
TRBD1	-	TRBV18	TRBJ2-5	TGTGCCAGCTCACTTTTTCCGACAGGGCAGGGCACAGAGACCCAGTACTTC	CASSLFPTGQGTETQYF
-	-	TRBV27	TRBJ1-2	TGTGTCAGCAGTTCCATTGGGCCCACTAACTATGGCTACACCTTC	CVSSSIGPTNYGYTF
-	-	TRBV4-2	TRBJ1-4	TGTGCCAGCAGCCATACAACAGGTGCAACTAATGAAAAACTGTTTTTT	CASSHTTGATNEKLFF
-	few	TRBV6-2/TRBV6-3	TRBJ2-1	TGTGCCAGCAGTTACCCCGGGCCGCCCTCTTGGCTCAATGAGCAGTTCTTC	CASSYPGPPSWLNEQFF
-	few	TRBV4-1	TRBJ1-2	TGCGCCAGCAGCCAAGTAAGGCAGGATTATGGCTACACCTTC	CASSQVRQDYGYTF
TRBD1	-	TRBV28	TRBJ1-2	TGTGCCAGCAGCTTCACCCGGGACAGCTTTGCGATCTATGGCTACACCTTC	CASSFTRDSFAIYGYTF
TRBD1	many	TRBV29-1	TRBJ2-3	TGCAGCGTTGAAACAGCCCAGGGGGCCTTGACAGATACGCAGTATTTT	CSVETAQGALTDTQYF
-	-	TRBV27	TRBJ2-5	TGTGCCAGCAGCTCCTCGGACAGATTCCAAGAGACCCAGTACTTC	CASSSSDRFQETQYF
-	few	TRBV4-3	TRBJ2-3	TGCGCCAGCAGCCAAGATAGGGGGGGGGTCACAGATACGCAGTATTTT	CASSQDRGGVTDTQYF
-	few	TRBV27	TRBJ1-2	TGTGCCAGCAGTTTATCAAACGGGGGGAACTATGGCTACACCTTC	CASSLSNGGNYGYTF
-	few	TRBV6-5	TRBJ2-3	TGTGCCAGCAGTTACTCGAGGCGGTCAGATACGCAGTATTTT	CASSYSRRSDTQYF
-	few	TRBV12-3/TRBV12-4	TRBJ1-5	TGTGCCAGCAGTCGACAGACTAGCAATCAGCCCCAGCATTTT	CASSRQTSNQPQHF
-	few	TRBV12-3/TRBV12-4	TRBJ2-7	TGTGCCAGCAGTTTATCCCTGGACACCGACTACGAGCAGTACTTC	CASSLSLDTDYEQYF
TRBD1	-	TRBV7-9	TRBJ1-6	TGTGCCAGCAGCTTAGGGGGGACAGCTAATAATTCACCCCTCCACTTT	CASSLGGTANNSPLHF
-	-	TRBV15	TRBJ1-2	TGTGCCACCAGCAGAGATTTCTCGGCTAACTATGGCTACACCTTC	CATSRDFSANYGYTF
TRBD1	-	TRBV20-1	TRBJ2-3	TGCAGTGCCTCGGACAGGTCTAGCACAGATACGCAGTATTTT	CSASDRSSTDTQYF
-	-	TRBV28	TRBJ1-4	TGTGCCAGCAGTTCTTTCACCCAGGCTGCAACTAATGAAAAACTGTTTTTT	CASSSFTQAATNEKLFF
-	-	TRBV7-9	TRBJ2-2	TGTGCCAGCAGCGGCAGGGTCGGGGAGCTGTTTTTT	CASSGRVGELFF
-	-	TRBV5-1	TRBJ2-7	TGCGCCAGCTCCCGGGACACGGATTACTACGAGCAGTACTTC	CASSRDTDYYEQYF
TRBD2	-	TRBV20-1	TRBJ2-5	TGCAGTGCGAGGACTAGCGGCCAAGAGACCCAGTACTTC	CSARTSGQETQYF
-	few	TRBV12-3/TRBV12-4	TRBJ2-5	TGTGCCAGCAGTTTACTGGGGGCAGAGGAGACCCAGTACTTC	CASSLLGAEETQYF
-	-	TRBV4-3	TRBJ1-6	TGCGCCAGCAGCCAAGATCCCCAACAAACCCCCTATAATTCACCCCTCCACTTT	CASSQDPQQTPYNSPLHF
-	few	TRBV20-1	TRBJ2-7	TGCAGTGCTAGAGATGGGGGGACTCCCACCTACGAGCAGTACTTC	CSARDGGTPTYEQYF
TRBD1	-	TRBV2	TRBJ1-4	TGTGCCAGCAGGAGGCAGTCGGGACAGGTGGCTGAAAAACTGTTTTTT	CASRRQSGQVAEKLFF
-	few	TRBV6-5	TRBJ2-5	TGTGCCAGCGCTATCGGGAATCAAGAGACCCAGTACTTC	CASAIGNQETQYF
-	few	TRBV7-9	TRBJ2-1	TGTGCCAGCAGGGCCGGGACTTTTAACTACAATGAGCAGTTCTTC	CASRAGTFNYNEQFF
-	few	TRBV2	TRBJ2-7	TGTGCCAGCAGTGAGGGGAACTCCTACGAGCAGTACTTC	CASSEGNSYEQYF
-	-	TRBV6-5	TRBJ2-2	TGTGCCAGCAGAAACGGACGGAGGAACACCGGGGAGCTGTTTTTT	CASRNGRRNTGELFF
TRBD2	-	TRBV4-3	TRBJ2-3	TGCGCCAGCAGCCTTTCCACCCCGGGGGGGATAAGCACAGATACGCAGTATTTT	CASSLSTPGGISTDTQYF
-	-	TRBV9	TRBJ1-1	TGTGCCGGCACCGCCGGGGGGCTGAACACTGAAGCTTTCTTT	CAGTAGGLNTEAFF
TRBD1	-	TRBV7-2	TRBJ1-1	TGTGCCAGCAGCCCAGACAGGGTTTCGGGAACTTTCTTT	CASSPDRVSGTFF
TRBD1	few	TRBV7-2	TRBJ2-3	TGTGCCAGCACCCAGGGGGCTTACACAGATACGCAGTATTTT	CASTQGAYTDTQYF
-	few	TRBV4-2	TRBJ2-1	TGTGCCAGCAGCCTCGAATCCGGGGGCGGGGGCAATGAGCAGTTCTTC	CASSLESGGGGNEQFF
-	-	TRBV5-6	TRBJ2-5	TGTGCCAGCTTAGCCCCCCGGGACCGAGACAATGAGCAGTACTTC	CASLAPRDRDNEQYF
-	-	TRBV27	TRBJ2-2	TGTGCCAGTAGTTCGTTTTCCGGGGAGCTGTTTTTT	CASSSFSGELFF
-	-	TRBV7-9	TRBJ1-2	TGTGCCAGCAGCTTAGCCCGACTATTAAATAACTATGGCTACACCTTC	CASSLARLLNNYGYTF
TRBD1	many	TRBV29-1	TRBJ2-3	TGCAGCGTTCGACAGGGTGTTGATACGCAGTATTTT	CSVRQGVDTQYF
-	-	TRBV6-5	TRBJ2-4	TGTGCCGGCAGTCCCGGGACCATTCAGTACTTC	CAGSPGTIQYF
-	many	TRBV7-2	TRBJ2-1	TGTGCCAGCAGCTTAGGTCGGAGTAGCAATGAGCAGTTCTTC	CASSLGRSSNEQFF
TRBD2	once	TRBV20-1	TRBJ2-3	TGCAGTGCGGAGGGAGCGGGGGCTTCGTATTCTAGCACAGATACGCAGTATTTT	CSAEGAGASYSSTDTQYF
-	-	TRBV6-2/TRBV6-3	TRBJ1-1	TGTGCCAGCACAGAAGGGGAGTCCACTGAAGCTTTCTTT	CASTEGESTEAFF